Following are 26 T cell receptor beta chains from one sample sequenced in a study of CD8 T cells in Susac syndrome. RNA amounts of about 0.5 to 1 ug underwent reverse transcription with random hexamers. One entry per CDR3 protein, called by TCRdb with MiXCR from the immunoSEQ multiplex PCR reads. The repertoire has some 77,000 distinct CDR3 sequences, 85% to 95% of them found once; the top ten carry approximately 0.52%. Sequenced sample: CD4+ T cells from PBMCs. These receptor sequences come from a human donor with Susac syndrome.

The chain is built from TRBV12-3 or TRBV12-4 and TRBJ1-2; no firm D call. CDR3 size: 11 residues. V was clipped by 2 bases and J by 8 bases, with 6 bases between them. The DNA of the CDR3 is TGTGCCAGCAGTTTACCCGAGGGCTACACCTTC. Protein: CASSLPEGYTF.

The chain has TRBV9 and TRBJ2-3, with a weak D call TRBD1 (5 bases). Germline CDR1 SGDLS, CDR2 YYNGEE. The V and J ends lost 2 bases and 4 bases respectively, with 11 bases between them. The CDR3 has 14 amino acids. CDR3 in amino acids: CASSVQQDADTQYF. The DNA for the CDR3 is TGTGCCAGCAGCGTTCAACAGGACGCAGATACGCAGTATTTT.

This clonotype was found a few times. The V call is TRBV15, the J call TRBJ2-5; possible D gene TRBD2, 5 bases. The CDR3 spans 15 residues. The germline V and J ends were trimmed by 5 bases and 5 bases, with 18 bases remaining between them. In germline, CDR1 is LNHNV, CDR2 YYDKDF (reference sequence). The CDR3 sequence is CATSLPLAGGETQYF. CDR3 DNA: TGTGCCACCAGCCTACCCTTGGCTGGCGGGGAGACCCAGTACTTC.

The chain joins TRBV7-9 to TRBJ2-7; 7 nucleotides agree with TRBD1. Germline CDR1 reads SEHNR; CDR2 reads FQNEAQ (reference sequence). J lost 3 bases, V lost 2 bases, and 7 bases had no gene match. The CDR3 sequence is 15 residues long. CDR3 region: CASSLYQGGVYEQYF. As DNA, the CDR3 is TGTGCCAGCAGCTTATATCAAGGGGGCGTCTACGAGCAGTACTTC.

This sequence joins TRBV27 and TRBJ2-1; tentatively, D is TRBD1 or TRBD2 (5 bases each). V lost 3 bases and J lost 6, with 15 bases in between. The CDR3 runs to 15 residues. Germline values: CDR1 MNHEY, CDR2 SMNVEV (reference sequence). Here the CDR3 DNA reads TGTGCCAGCAGTTTTGACCCGGGGCAGTCCAATGAGCAGTTCTTC. Its protein product is CASSFDPGQSNEQFF.

This clonotype was counted a few times. The chain combines TRBV27 with TRBJ2-1, with D perhaps matching TRBD1 or TRBD2 (5 bases each). The CDR3 has 15 amino acids. Trimming took 6 bases from V and 0 from J, leaving 12 bases between them. Germline assignment: CDR1 MNHEY and CDR2 SMNVEV (reference sequence). As DNA, the CDR3 is TGTGCCAGCAGCCGGGACCGAAGCTCCTACAATGAGCAGTTCTTC. Amino acids: CASSRDRSSYNEQFF.

The rearrangement links TRBV5-1 to TRBJ2-2, with D possibly TRBD1 on 6 matching bases. The length of the CDR3 is 13 residues. Per the germline V gene, CDR1 is SGHRS and CDR2 is YFSETQ. The V and J ends lost 7 bases and 3 bases respectively, with 10 bases between them. The CDR3 reads CASARGDTGELFF. The DNA for the CDR3 is TGCGCCAGCGCCAGGGGTGACACCGGGGAGCTGTTTTTT.

This chain uses TRBV6-2 or TRBV6-3 with TRBJ2-1; perhaps TRBD2 as D (5 bases). CDR1 and CDR2 from the germline V gene are MNHEY and SVGEGT. Trimming cost V 7 bases and J 7 bases, with 11 bases left between them. This CDR3 has 12 amino acids. In nucleotides, the CDR3 is TGTGCCAGCAAGGAGGTAGGGAATGAGCAGTTCTTC. It codes for CASKEVGNEQFF.

The V call is TRBV5-4, the J call TRBJ2-6, with 7 positions matching TRBD1. V lost 1 base and J lost 2; bases outside the gene matches: 0. The V gene's germline CDR1 is SGHNT and CDR2 YYREEE (reference sequence). This CDR3 is built from 15 residues. In nucleotides, the CDR3 is TGTGCCAGCAGCTTGACAGGGGCTGGGGCCAACGTCCTGACTTTC. Protein product: CASSLTGAGANVLTF.

This clonotype appeared once. V gene TRBV25-1 combines with J gene TRBJ2-1; 11 bases match TRBD1. The CDR3 consists of 15 residues. The germline gives CDR1 MGHDK, CDR2 SYGVNS. V was pared by 3 bases and J by 9 bases, with 7 bases of the junction left unmatched. The CDR3 DNA sequence: TGTGCCAGCAGTGAGCCCGGACAGGGGGCGCCTGAGCAGTTCTTC. This encodes CASSEPGQGAPEQFF.

V is TRBV28 and J is TRBJ2-5; D is ambiguous. This CDR3 has 14 amino acids. Per the germline V gene, CDR1 is MDHEN and CDR2 is SYDVKM. V gave up 1 base and J gave up 7 bases, with 13 bases separating them. As DNA, the CDR3 is TGTGCCAGCAGTTTATCGTCGCCCACCGGGACCCAGTACTTC. It translates to CASSLSSPTGTQYF. The variable domain in full, completed from reference TRBV28 and TRBJ2-5, reads DVKVTQSSRYLVKRTGEKVFLECVQDMDHENMFWYRQDPGLGLRLIYFSYDVKMKEKGDIPEGYSVSREKKERFSLILESASTNQTSMYLCASSLSSPTGTQYFGPGTRLLVL.

The V gene is TRBV29-1, the J gene TRBJ2-3; TRBD1 might be the D (6 bases). V lost 3 bases to trimming and J lost 7 bases, with 14 bases between them. This CDR3 has 13 residues. CDR1 and CDR2 (germline): SQVTM, ANQGSEA. CDR3 coding DNA: TGCAGCGTTGATTCGGGACAAAGAAATACGCAGTATTTT. Residues: CSVDSGQRNTQYF.

The CDR3, as DNA: TGTGCCAGTTTAGAAGGGGACAATTCACCCCTCCACTTT. This gives the protein CASLEGDNSPLHF. This chain joins TRBV2 and TRBJ1-6, with a possible D match to TRBD1 (5 bases). The CDR3 runs 13 residues. Germline lookup yields CDR1 SNHLY and CDR2 FYNNEI. Trimming shortened V by 9 bases and J by 7 bases, and 13 bases separated the two germline ends.

The chain employs TRBV20-1 and TRBJ1-1; D perhaps matches TRBD1 (5 bases). Germline V gene sequence: CDR1 DFQATT, CDR2 SNEGSKA (reference sequence). V lost 6 bases, J lost 1 base, and 9 bases lay in between. This CDR3 contains 12 residues. The CDR3 sequence: CSATGGNTEAFF. The CDR3 region has the DNA TGCAGTGCCACAGGCGGGAACACTGAAGCTTTCTTT.

The chain uses TRBV6-2 or TRBV6-3 and TRBJ2-2; 10 bases are shared with TRBD2. This CDR3 has 17 amino acids. V was pared by 4 bases and J by 6 bases, with 11 bases of the junction left unmatched. Germline values: CDR1 MNHEY, CDR2 SVGEGT. In DNA form, the CDR3 reads TGTGCCAGCAGTTCCCCGACCCTAGCGGGAGTCCCCGGGGAGCTGTTTTTT. It yields the protein CASSSPTLAGVPGELFF.

The sample holds one count of this clonotype. V and J are TRBV28 and TRBJ1-5; D is unclear. With 2 bases removed from V and 2 bases from J, the gap between germline ends came to 13 bases. From germline, CDR1 is MDHEN and CDR2 SYDVKM. This CDR3 region has 16 residues. The DNA for the CDR3 is TGTGCCAGCAGTTTAATGGTAATCCTAGGCAATCAGCCCCAGCATTTT. This translates into CASSLMVILGNQPQHF.

V is TRBV28 and J is TRBJ1-2, with D maybe TRBD1 (6 bases). CDR3 length: 15 amino acids. Between the trimmed V and J ends, which lost 2 bases and 4 bases, there was a span of 14 bases. Germline CDR1 MDHEN, CDR2 SYDVKM. This CDR3 is CASSLPRTVVYGYTF. The CDR3 nucleotides read TGTGCCAGCAGTTTACCACGGACAGTTGTCTATGGCTACACCTTC.

This clonotype was recorded only once. The chain is built from TRBV18 and TRBJ1-5; D ambiguous. Deletions cut 3 bases from V and 0 bases from J, with 6 bases between. Germline V gives CDR1 KGHSH, CDR2 LQKENI. The CDR3 is 14 residues long. The CDR3 spells CASSPNYSNQPQHF. CDR3 in DNA: TGTGCCAGCTCACCGAATTATAGCAATCAGCCCCAGCATTTT. Supplemented by reference TRBV18 and TRBJ1-5, the full variable domain reads NAGVMQNPRHLVRRRGQEARLRCSPMKGHSHVYWYRQLPEEGLKFMVYLQKENIIDESGMPKERFSAEFPKEGPSILRIQQVVRGDSAAYFCASSPNYSNQPQHFGDGTRLSIL.

The chain recombines TRBV9 with TRBJ2-1; D may correspond to TRBD1 or TRBD2 (7 bases each). This CDR3 is built from 16 residues. CDR1 is SGDLS and CDR2 is YYNGEE in the germline V gene. The V and J ends lost 4 bases and 7 bases respectively, with 21 bases between them. The CDR3 is CASSLRAGQTGNEQFF. As DNA, the CDR3 is TGTGCCAGCAGCCTCCGAGCGGGACAGACGGGGAATGAGCAGTTCTTC.

This chain connects TRBV23-1 to TRBJ2-7; 8 nucleotides agree with TRBD1. TRBV23-1 counts as an open reading frame of uncertain function. After removal of 3 bases from V and 2 bases from J, the junction contained 6 bases not matched to a gene. This CDR3 is built from 15 residues. The CDR3: CASSHCRDRPYEQYF. The CDR3 bases are TGCGCCAGCAGTCACTGCCGGGACAGGCCCTACGAGCAGTACTTC.

V usage is TRBV27 and J usage is TRBJ1-5; D remains ambiguous. This CDR3 is 13 amino acids long. Trimming removed 3 bases at V and 0 bases at J, with 3 bases between. CDR1 and CDR2 from the germline V gene are MNHEY and SMNVEV (reference sequence). The CDR3 DNA sequence: TGTGCCAGCAGTTTGGGTAGCAATCAGCCCCAGCATTTT. It codes for CASSLGSNQPQHF.

The chain has TRBV5-4 and TRBJ2-1; 10 bases are a match to TRBD2. J lost 0 bases, V lost 6 bases, and 3 bases had no gene match. From germline, CDR1 is SGHNT and CDR2 YYREEE (reference sequence). This CDR3 comprises 15 residues. CDR3 protein: CASTIAGGSYNEQFF. The CDR3 region has the DNA TGTGCCAGCACCATAGCGGGAGGCTCCTACAATGAGCAGTTCTTC.

V is TRBV5-1 and J is TRBJ1-4; TRBD1 is a possible D gene (5 bases). Germline assignment: CDR1 SGHRS and CDR2 YFSETQ. Trimming left V 4 bases short and J 2 bases short, with 9 bases between. This CDR3 has 14 amino acids. The CDR3 loop is CASSGGRTNEKLFF. In nucleotides, the CDR3 is TGCGCCAGCAGCGGGGGACGGACTAATGAAAAACTGTTTTTT.

V usage is TRBV6-5 and J usage is TRBJ1-2, with TRBD1 matching over 7 bases. After removal of 2 bases from V and 4 bases from J, the junction contained 4 bases not matched to a gene. The length of the CDR3 is 14 residues. Germline loops: CDR1 MNHEY, CDR2 SVGAGI. The CDR3 DNA sequence: TGTGCCAGCAGTTACGACAGGGACCTCTATGGCTACACCTTC. Protein sequence: CASSYDRDLYGYTF.

This clonotype was found once. The gene calls are TRBV18 and TRBJ2-1; D possibly corresponds to TRBD2 (5 bases). V lost 6 bases and J 4 bases, leaving 10 bases between the germline ends. Germline lookup yields CDR1 KGHSH and CDR2 LQKENI. The CDR3 covers 13 residues. In DNA, the CDR3 is TGTGCCAGCTCGTCGGGGATTTACAATGAGCAGTTCTTC. Its translation: CASSSGIYNEQFF.

The chain is built from TRBV14 and TRBJ2-4, with 7 bases identical to TRBD2. Germline CDR1 and CDR2: SGHDN and FVKESK. CDR3 size: 13 residues. V lost 3 bases, J lost 11 bases, and 7 bases stayed unmatched. DNA of the CDR3: TGTGCCAGCAGCCAGGCGGGGGTTAAACTTCAGTACTTC. Amino acid sequence: CASSQAGVKLQYF.